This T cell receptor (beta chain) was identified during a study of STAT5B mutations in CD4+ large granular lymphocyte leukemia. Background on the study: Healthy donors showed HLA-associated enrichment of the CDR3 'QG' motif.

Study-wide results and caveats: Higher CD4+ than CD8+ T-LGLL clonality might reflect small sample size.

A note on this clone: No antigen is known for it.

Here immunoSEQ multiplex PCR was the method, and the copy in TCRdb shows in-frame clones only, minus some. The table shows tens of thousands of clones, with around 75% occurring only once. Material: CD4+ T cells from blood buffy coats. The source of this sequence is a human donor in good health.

CDR3 sequence: CASSYSGGNTEAFF. The CDR3 region has the DNA TGTGCCAGCAGTTATTCAGGGGGGAACACTGAAGCTTTCTTT. The chain links TRBV2 to TRBJ1-1; TRBD1 matches at 7 bases. V shed 5 bases, J shed 1 base, and the junction held 4 bases outside the gene matches. CDR1 and CDR2 (germline): SNHLY, FYNNEI. The CDR3 runs to 14 residues.